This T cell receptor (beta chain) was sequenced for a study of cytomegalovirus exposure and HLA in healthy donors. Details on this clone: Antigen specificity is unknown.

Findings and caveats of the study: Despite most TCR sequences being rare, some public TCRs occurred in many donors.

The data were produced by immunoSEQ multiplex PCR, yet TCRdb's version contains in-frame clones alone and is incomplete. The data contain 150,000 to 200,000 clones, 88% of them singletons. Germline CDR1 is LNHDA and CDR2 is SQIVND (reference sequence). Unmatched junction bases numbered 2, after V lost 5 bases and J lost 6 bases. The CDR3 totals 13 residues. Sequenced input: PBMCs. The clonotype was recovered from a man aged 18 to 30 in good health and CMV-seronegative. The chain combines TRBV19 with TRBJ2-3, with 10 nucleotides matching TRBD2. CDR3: CASSGSGGDTQYF. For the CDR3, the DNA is TGTGCCAGTAGTGGTAGCGGGGGGGATACGCAGTATTTT.